The sequence of this T cell receptor beta chain was determined in a study of T cell repertoires in ileal Crohn's disease. Study summary: Operated complications were stricturing disease (roughly 60%) and penetrating disease (around 40%).

Eligibility required adulthood, ileal or ileocolonic Crohn's disease and indicated ileocolonic resection. Each sample's TCRB immunosequencing used about 500 nanograms of biopsy DNA. Generated by immunoSEQ multiplex PCR, the TCRdb table keeps only in-frame clones and is missing some. Among some 8,000 clones listed, under 80% were seen once. This receptor was taken from an adult with Crohn's disease. Sequencing was performed on ileal tissue.

The CDR3 DNA reads as TGTGCCAGCAGTGAACGGAGTCTAACGGGGACTGAAGCTTTCTTT. It encodes CASSERSLTGTEAFF. This chain links TRBV6-1 with TRBJ1-1; D uncertain. The germline V gene has CDR1 MNHNS and CDR2 SASEGT. The length of the CDR3 is 15 residues. V was cut by 2 bases and J by 5 bases, with 15 bases left in between.